Presented here are 6 T cell receptor beta chains from one specimen sequenced in a study of blood T cell repertoires in COVID-19. Sequencing used immunoSEQ multiplex PCR; TCRdb keeps in-frame clones, though not all of them. The data hold about 82,000 clones, with 80% observed a single time. The sequencing sample was made of peripheral blood. The receptors were gathered from a woman aged 40-49 years with active or convalescent COVID-19.

This clone was seen once. This chain uses TRBV20-1 with TRBJ2-5; D uncertain. Trimming removed 0 bases at V and 8 bases at J, with 4 bases between. The germline CDR1 and CDR2 sequences are DFQATT and SNEGSKA (reference sequence). CDR3 length equals 10 residues. The CDR3 region has the DNA TGCAGTGCTAGAGATCTAACCCAGTACTTC. This sequence encodes CSARDLTQYF.

The chain recombines TRBV28 with TRBJ1-1; no firm D call. The V end was cut by 6 bases, the J end by 1 base, with 9 bases between. Germline loops: CDR1 MDHEN, CDR2 SYDVKM. This CDR3 comprises 13 residues. In DNA, the CDR3 is TGTGCCAGCAGGTCAGGCCAGAACACTGAAGCTTTCTTT. Residues: CASRSGQNTEAFF.

V and J are TRBV7-2 and TRBJ2-2, with 10 bases fitting TRBD1. The J segment lost 5 bases and the V segment lost 6 bases, leaving 9 bases of the junction unmatched. The germline CDR1 and CDR2 sequences are SGHTA and FQGNSA. The CDR3 has 16 residues. CDR3 region: CASRTPGQGFTGELFF. CDR3 coding DNA: TGTGCCAGCAGAACCCCGGGACAGGGGTTTACCGGGGAGCTGTTTTTT.

This clone came up a few times. V is TRBV4-3 and J is TRBJ2-1; D is perhaps TRBD2 (5 bases). The CDR3 runs to 15 residues. V dropped 4 bases and J dropped 4 bases, with 14 bases sitting between them. Germline CDR1 LGHNA, CDR2 YSLEER. This chain's CDR3 is CASSPTQRMYNEQFF. Written as DNA, the CDR3 is TGCGCCAGCAGCCCCACCCAGCGGATGTACAATGAGCAGTTCTTC.

The chain employs TRBV27 and TRBJ1-1, with D perhaps matching TRBD1 (5 bases). Germline V gene data show CDR1 as MNHEY and CDR2 as SMNVEV (reference sequence). Trimming removed 5 bases from V and 0 bases from J, with 13 bases in between. This CDR3 contains 15 residues. In DNA form, the CDR3 reads TGTGCCAGCAGTGAGTTGACAGACGTGAACACTGAAGCTTTCTTT. As protein: CASSELTDVNTEAFF.

The chain is built from TRBV28 and TRBJ1-1, with TRBD1 identical over 12 bases. Germline CDR1 MDHEN, CDR2 SYDVKM. V was clipped by 4 bases and J by 5 bases; unmatched bases: 5. The CDR3 has 15 residues. Here the CDR3 reads CASSSGQGASTEAFF. For the CDR3, the DNA is TGTGCCAGCAGTTCGGGACAGGGGGCGAGTACTGAAGCTTTCTTT.